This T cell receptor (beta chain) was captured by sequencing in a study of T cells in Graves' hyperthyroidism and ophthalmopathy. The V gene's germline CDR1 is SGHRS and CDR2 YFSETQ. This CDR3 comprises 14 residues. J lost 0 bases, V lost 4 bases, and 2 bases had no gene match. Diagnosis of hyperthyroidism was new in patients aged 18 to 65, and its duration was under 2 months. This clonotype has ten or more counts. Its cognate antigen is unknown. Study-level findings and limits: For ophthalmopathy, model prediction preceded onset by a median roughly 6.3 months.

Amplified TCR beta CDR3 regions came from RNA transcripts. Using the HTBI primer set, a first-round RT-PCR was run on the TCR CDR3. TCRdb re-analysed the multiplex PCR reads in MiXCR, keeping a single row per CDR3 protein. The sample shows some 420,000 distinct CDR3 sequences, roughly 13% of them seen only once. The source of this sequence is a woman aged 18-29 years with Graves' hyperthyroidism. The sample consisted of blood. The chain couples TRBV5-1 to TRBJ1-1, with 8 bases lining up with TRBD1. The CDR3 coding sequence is TGCGCCAGCAGCAGGGACAGGCTGAACACTGAAGCTTTCTTT. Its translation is CASSRDRLNTEAFF. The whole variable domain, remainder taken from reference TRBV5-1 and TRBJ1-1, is KAGVTQTPRYLIKTRGQQVTLSCSPISGHRSVSWYQQTPGQGLQFLFEYFSETQRNKGNFPGRFSGRQFSNSRSEMNVSTLELGDSALYLCASSRDRLNTEAFFGQGTRLTVV.